The entry below describes one TCR beta chain. The antigen remains undetermined. These data are taken from a study of a mutant IDH1 vaccine in newly diagnosed glioma. Study-level information: Vaccination began 4-6 weeks post radiotherapy alone, or with temozolomide cycles. Most patients had radiochemotherapy with temozolomide before enrollment; others had one alone.

CDR3 length: 13 amino acids. Germline values: CDR1 MNHEY, CDR2 SVGAGI. Trimming pared 6 bases from V and 3 bases from J, leaving 8 bases between. Some clones are missing from TCRdb's copy, which holds only in-frame ones; the method was immunoSEQ multiplex PCR. The sample shows about 46,000 clones, approximately 92% of them seen only once. Time point: week 35, safety follow-up. The vaccine gave 300 ug of a 20-mer mutant IDH1 peptide subcutaneously per dose. Eight vaccinations were given in weeks 1, 3, 5, 7, 11, 15, 19 and 23. General study results and limits: Pseudoprogression appeared unlinked to shifts in leading peripheral T cell clonotypes.

This clonotype originated in a man between 45 and 60 years old with glioma. The sequences come from PBMCs, collected from a glioma patient whose treatment included an IDH1 peptide vaccine. The chain recombines TRBV6-5 with TRBJ2-2; D remains unclear. CDR3 bases: TGTGCCAGCAGGTCCCGGTACACCGGGGAGCTGTTTTTT. It encodes CASRSRYTGELFF.